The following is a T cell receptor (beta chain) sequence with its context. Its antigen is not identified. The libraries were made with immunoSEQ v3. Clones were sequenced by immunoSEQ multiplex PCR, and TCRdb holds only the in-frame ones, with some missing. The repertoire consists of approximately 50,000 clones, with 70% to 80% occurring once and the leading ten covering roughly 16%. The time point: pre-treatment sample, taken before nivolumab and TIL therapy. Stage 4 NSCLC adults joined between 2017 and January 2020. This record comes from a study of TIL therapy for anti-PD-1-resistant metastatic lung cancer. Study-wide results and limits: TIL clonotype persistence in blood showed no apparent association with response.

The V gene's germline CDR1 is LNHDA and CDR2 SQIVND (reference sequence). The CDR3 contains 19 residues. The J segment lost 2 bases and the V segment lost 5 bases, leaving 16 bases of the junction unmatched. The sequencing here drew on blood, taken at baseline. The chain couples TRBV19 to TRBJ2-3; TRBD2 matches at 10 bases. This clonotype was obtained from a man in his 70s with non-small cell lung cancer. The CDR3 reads CASSGLVAGGHHLTDTQYF. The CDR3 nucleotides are TGTGCCAGTAGTGGGTTGGTAGCGGGAGGCCACCACCTCACAGATACGCAGTATTTT.